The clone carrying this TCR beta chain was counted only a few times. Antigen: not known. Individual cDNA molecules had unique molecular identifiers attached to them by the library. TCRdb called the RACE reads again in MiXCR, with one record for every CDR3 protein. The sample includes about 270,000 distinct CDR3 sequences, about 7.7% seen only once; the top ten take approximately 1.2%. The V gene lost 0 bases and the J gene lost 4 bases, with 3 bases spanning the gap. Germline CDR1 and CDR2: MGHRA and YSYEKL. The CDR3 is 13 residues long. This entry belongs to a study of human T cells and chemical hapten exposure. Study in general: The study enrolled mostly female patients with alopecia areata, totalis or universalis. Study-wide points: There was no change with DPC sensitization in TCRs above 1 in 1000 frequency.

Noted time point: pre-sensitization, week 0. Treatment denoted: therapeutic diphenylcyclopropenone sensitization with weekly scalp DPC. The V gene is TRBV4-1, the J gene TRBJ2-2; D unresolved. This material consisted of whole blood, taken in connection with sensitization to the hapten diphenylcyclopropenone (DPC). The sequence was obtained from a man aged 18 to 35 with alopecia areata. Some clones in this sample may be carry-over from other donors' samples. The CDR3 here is CASSQERTGELFF. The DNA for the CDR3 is TGCGCCAGCAGCCAAGAACGCACCGGGGAGCTGTTTTTT.